The present TCR beta chain was sequenced within a study of blood T cells in healthy people across ages. Overall study findings and caveats: PBMCs were not sorted, which prevented a conclusive comparison of naive versus antigen-experienced cells.

Every donor provided roughly 10 milliliters of peripheral blood. The authors ran a second PCR of about 6 to 11 cycles using a sample-barcoded 5' primer and a J-beta primer mix. A single record per CDR3 protein comes from TCRdb applying MiXCR to the 5' RACE reads. This sample has 1.5 million to 2 million distinct CDR3 sequences, with 28% found just once. Comments on this clonotype: The antigen is not known.

The sequencing sample was made of blood. The receptor was isolated from a woman between 25 and 40 years old in good health.

CDR3 nucleotides: TGTGCCTCTAAAGGTGGGCGGGCCGAGCAGTACTTC. This codes for CASKGGRAEQYF. The chain couples TRBV27 to TRBJ2-7; tentative D call: TRBD2 (5 bases). Germline CDR1 and CDR2: MNHEY and SMNVEV (reference sequence). The CDR3 totals 12 residues. V lost 11 bases and J lost 6, with 17 bases in between.